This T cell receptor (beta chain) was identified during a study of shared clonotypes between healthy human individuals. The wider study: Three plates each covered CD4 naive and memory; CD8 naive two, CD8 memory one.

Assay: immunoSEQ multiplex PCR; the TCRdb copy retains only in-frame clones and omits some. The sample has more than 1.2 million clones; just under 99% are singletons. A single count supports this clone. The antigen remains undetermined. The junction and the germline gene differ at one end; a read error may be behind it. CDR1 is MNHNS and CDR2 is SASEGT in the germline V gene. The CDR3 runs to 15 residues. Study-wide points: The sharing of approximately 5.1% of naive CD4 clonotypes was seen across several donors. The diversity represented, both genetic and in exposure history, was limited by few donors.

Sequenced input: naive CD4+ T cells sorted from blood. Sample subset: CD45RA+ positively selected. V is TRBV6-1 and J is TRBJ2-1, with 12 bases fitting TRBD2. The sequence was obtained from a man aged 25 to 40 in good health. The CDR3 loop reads CASREETSGRNEQFF. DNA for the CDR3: TGTGCCAGCAGAGAAGAGACTAGCGGGAGAAATGAGCAGTTCTTC.